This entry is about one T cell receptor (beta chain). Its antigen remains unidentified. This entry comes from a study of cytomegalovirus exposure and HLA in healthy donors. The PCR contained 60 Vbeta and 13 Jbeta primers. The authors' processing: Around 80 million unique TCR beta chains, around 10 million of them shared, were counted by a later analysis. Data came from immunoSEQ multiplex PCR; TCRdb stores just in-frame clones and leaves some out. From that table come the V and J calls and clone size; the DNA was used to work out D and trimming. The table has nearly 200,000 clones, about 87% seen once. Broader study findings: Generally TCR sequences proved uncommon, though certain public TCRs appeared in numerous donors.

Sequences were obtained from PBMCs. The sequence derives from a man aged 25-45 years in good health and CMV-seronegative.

The DNA for the CDR3 is TGTGCCAGTAGTACGGCGGGCAGAATCCGGGACGAGCAGTACTTC. It is translated as CASSTAGRIRDEQYF. This chain uses TRBV19 with TRBJ2-7; D might be TRBD2 (5 bases). CDR1 and CDR2 from the germline V gene are LNHDA and SQIVND (reference sequence). The CDR3 has 15 residues. Trimming cost V 4 bases and J 5 bases, with 18 bases left between them.